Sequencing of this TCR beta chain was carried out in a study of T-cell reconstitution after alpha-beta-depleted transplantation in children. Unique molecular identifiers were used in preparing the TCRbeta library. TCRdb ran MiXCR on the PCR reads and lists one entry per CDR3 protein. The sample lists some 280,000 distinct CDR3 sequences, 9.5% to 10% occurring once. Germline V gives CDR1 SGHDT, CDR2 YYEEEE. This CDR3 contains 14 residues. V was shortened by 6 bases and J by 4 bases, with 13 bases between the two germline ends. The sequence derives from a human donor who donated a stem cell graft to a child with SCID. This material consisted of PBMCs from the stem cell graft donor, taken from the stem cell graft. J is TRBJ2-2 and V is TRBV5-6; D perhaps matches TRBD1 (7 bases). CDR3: CASNQGGPTGELFF. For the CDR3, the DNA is TGTGCCAGCAACCAGGGGGGACCCACCGGGGAGCTGTTTTTT.